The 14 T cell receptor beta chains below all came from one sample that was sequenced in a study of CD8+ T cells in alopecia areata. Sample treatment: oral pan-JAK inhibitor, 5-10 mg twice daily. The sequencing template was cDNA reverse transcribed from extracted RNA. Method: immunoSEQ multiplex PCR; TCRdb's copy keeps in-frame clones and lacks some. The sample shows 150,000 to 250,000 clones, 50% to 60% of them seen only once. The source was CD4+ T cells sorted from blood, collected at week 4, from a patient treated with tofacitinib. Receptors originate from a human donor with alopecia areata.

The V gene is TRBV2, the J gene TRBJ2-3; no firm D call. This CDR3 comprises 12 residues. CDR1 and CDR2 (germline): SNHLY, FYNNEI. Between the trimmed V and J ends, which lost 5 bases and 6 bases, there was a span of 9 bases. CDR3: CASSYLADTQYF. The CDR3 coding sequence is TGTGCCAGCAGTTACCTCGCCGATACGCAGTATTTT.

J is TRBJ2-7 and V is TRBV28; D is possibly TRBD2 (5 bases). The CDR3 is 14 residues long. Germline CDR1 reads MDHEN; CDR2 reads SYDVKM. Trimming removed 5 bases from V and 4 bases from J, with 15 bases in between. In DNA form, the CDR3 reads TGTGCCAGCAGTCCACCCGGGGAAGGGTACGAGCAGTACTTC. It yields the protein CASSPPGEGYEQYF.

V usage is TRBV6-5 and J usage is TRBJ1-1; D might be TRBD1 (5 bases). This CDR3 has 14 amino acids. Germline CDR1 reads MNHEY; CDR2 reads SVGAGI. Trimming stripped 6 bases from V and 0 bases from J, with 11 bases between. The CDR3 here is CASRRQNMNTEAFF. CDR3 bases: TGTGCCAGCAGAAGACAGAACATGAACACTGAAGCTTTCTTT.

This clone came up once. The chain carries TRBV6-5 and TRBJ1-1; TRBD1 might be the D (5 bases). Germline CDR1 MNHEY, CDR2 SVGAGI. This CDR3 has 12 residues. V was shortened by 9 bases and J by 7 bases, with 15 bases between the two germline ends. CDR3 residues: CASARREVEAFF. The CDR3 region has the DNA TGTGCCAGTGCCCGCAGGGAAGTTGAAGCTTTCTTT.

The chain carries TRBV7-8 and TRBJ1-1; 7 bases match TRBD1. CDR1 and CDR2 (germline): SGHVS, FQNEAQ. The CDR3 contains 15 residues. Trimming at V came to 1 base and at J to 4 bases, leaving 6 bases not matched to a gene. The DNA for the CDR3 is TGTGCCAGCAGCTTAGAGGGGGCAGGGGGCACTGAAGCTTTCTTT. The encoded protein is CASSLEGAGGTEAFF.

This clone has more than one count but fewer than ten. The CDR3 here is CASSISDRSSYEQYF. The DNA for the CDR3 is TGTGCCAGTAGTATATCGGACAGGAGCTCCTACGAGCAGTACTTC. This chain connects TRBV19 to TRBJ2-7; 7 bases are shared with TRBD1. V was pared by 2 bases and J by 0 bases, with 4 bases of the junction left unmatched. CDR3 length equals 15 residues. CDR1 LNHDA and CDR2 SQIVND come from the germline V gene (reference sequence).

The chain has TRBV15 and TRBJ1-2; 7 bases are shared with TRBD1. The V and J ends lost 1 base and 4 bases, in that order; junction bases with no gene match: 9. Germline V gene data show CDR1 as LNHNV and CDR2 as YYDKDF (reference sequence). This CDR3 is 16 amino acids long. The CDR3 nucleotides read TGTGCCACCAGCAGAGTTTTGAGGGGGCGCAGCTATGGCTACACCTTC. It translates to CATSRVLRGRSYGYTF. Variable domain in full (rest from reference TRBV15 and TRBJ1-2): DAMVIQNPRYQVTQFGKPVTLSCSQTLNHNVMYWYQQKSSQAPKLLFHYYDKDFNNEADTPDNFQSRRPNTSFCFLDIRSPGLGDTAMYLCATSRVLRGRSYGYTFGSGTRLTVV.

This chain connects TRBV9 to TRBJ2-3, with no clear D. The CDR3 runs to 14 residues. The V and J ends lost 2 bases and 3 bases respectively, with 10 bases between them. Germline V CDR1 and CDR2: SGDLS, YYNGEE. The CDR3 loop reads CASSVGRLTDTQYF. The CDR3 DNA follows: TGTGCCAGCAGCGTCGGACGCTTGACAGATACGCAGTATTTT.

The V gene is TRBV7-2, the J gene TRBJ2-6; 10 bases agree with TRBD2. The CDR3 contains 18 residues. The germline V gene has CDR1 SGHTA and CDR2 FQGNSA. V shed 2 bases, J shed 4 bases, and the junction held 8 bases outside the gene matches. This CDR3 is CASSLKGTSVTGANVLTF. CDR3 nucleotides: TGTGCCAGCAGCTTAAAGGGGACTAGCGTGACCGGGGCCAACGTCCTGACTTTC.

The CDR3 region is CSVEVRATRTRRGYEQYF. In DNA, the CDR3 is TGCAGCGTTGAAGTGAGAGCGACTCGGACACGTCGAGGGTACGAGCAGTACTTC. The genes are TRBV29-1 and TRBJ2-7, with D possibly being TRBD1 or TRBD2 (5 bases each). The ends were cut back, 1 base at V and 4 bases at J, with 26 bases in the middle. Germline-derived CDR1 and CDR2 are SQVTM and ANQGSEA. The CDR3 has 18 amino acids.

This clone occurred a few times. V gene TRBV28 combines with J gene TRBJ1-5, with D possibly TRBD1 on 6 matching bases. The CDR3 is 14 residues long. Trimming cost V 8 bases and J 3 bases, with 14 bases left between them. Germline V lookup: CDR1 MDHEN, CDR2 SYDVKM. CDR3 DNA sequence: TGTGCCAGCCTCCATCAGGGGTACAATCAGCCCCAGCATTTT. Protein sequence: CASLHQGYNQPQHF.

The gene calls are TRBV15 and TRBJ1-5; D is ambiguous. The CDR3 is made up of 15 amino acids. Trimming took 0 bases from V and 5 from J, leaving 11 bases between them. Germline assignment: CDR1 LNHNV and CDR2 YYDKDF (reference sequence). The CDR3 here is CATSRDHGAHQPQHF. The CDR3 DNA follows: TGTGCCACCAGCAGAGATCATGGTGCTCATCAGCCCCAGCATTTT.

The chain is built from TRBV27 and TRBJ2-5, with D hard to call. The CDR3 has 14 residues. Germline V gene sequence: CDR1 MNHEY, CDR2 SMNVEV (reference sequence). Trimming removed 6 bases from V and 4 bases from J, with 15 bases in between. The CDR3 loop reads CASRASWVGETQYF. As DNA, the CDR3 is TGTGCCAGCAGAGCCTCCTGGGTGGGAGAGACCCAGTACTTC.

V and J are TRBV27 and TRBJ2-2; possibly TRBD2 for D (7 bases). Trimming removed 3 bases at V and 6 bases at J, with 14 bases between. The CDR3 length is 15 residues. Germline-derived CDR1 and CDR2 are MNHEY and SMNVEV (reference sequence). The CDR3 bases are TGTGCCAGCAGTTTGCGGGGGCGCGGGTCCGGGGAGCTGTTTTTT. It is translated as CASSLRGRGSGELFF.